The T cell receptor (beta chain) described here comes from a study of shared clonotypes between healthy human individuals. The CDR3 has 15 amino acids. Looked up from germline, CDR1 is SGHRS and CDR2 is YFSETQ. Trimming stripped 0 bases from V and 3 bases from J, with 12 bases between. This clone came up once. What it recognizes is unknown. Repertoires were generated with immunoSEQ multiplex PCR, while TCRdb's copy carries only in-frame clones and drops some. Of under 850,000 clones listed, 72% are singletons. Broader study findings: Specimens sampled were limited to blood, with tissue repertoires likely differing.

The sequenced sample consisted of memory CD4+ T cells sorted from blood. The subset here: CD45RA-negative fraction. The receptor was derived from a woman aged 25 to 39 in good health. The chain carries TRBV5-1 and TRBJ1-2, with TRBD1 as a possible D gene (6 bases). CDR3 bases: TGCGCCAGCAGCTTGGGGTTTGAGGGGGACTATGGCTACACCTTC. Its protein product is CASSLGFEGDYGYTF.